The next 20 T cell receptor beta chains were all read from a single sample in a study of shared clonotypes between healthy human individuals. The naive CD8 fraction comprised CD45RO-negative cells positively selected for CCR7 and excluded terminally differentiated effector memory CD45RA+ cells. The method was immunoSEQ multiplex PCR; TCRdb's version includes in-frame clones alone and lacks a portion of them. The profile shows some 2 million clones, approximately 95% of them singletons. The specimen was naive CD8+ T cells sorted from blood. The receptors come from a man aged 18 to 29 in good health.

V gene TRBV19 combines with J gene TRBJ2-4; the D call may be TRBD1 or TRBD2 (5 bases each). In germline, CDR1 is LNHDA, CDR2 SQIVND (reference sequence). The CDR3 has 11 residues. V gave up 5 bases and J gave up 8 bases, with 7 bases separating them. CDR3 protein: CASSVGDIQYF. The CDR3, as DNA: TGTGCCAGTAGTGTGGGGGACATTCAGTACTTC.

The V and J genes are TRBV30 and TRBJ2-5, with TRBD2 matching over 8 bases. Trimming at V came to 4 bases and at J to 2 bases, leaving 6 bases not matched to a gene. Germline lookup yields CDR1 GTSNPN and CDR2 SVGIG (reference sequence). This CDR3 is built from 14 residues. The CDR3 is CAWTRGGGQETQYF. The CDR3 nucleotides are TGTGCCTGGACCCGGGGGGGCGGTCAAGAGACCCAGTACTTC.

V is TRBV5-5 and J is TRBJ2-3; possibly TRBD1 for D (6 bases). The CDR3 is 15 amino acids. Germline-derived CDR1 and CDR2 are SGHKS and YYEKEE (reference sequence). V was cut by 4 bases and J by 6 bases, with 18 bases left in between. CDR3 sequence: CASSPPSGVMDTQYF. CDR3 coding DNA: TGTGCCAGCAGCCCCCCGTCAGGGGTTATGGATACGCAGTATTTT.

V is TRBV28 and J is TRBJ1-3; D is ambiguous. The CDR3 totals 14 residues. Germline values: CDR1 MDHEN, CDR2 SYDVKM. V was shortened by 4 bases and J by 0 bases, with 7 bases between the two germline ends. The CDR3 here is CASSSARSGNTIYF. CDR3 nucleotide sequence: TGTGCCAGCAGTTCAGCCCGCTCTGGAAACACCATATATTTT.

This clone has only one observation. The genes are TRBV4-1 and TRBJ2-1; D ambiguous. V shed 0 bases and J shed 2 bases, with 11 bases lying between them. Germline lookup yields CDR1 MGHRA and CDR2 YSYEKL. The CDR3 is 16 residues long. The CDR3 reads CASSQERRDPYNEQFF. CDR3 DNA sequence: TGCGCCAGCAGCCAAGAGCGAAGGGATCCCTACAATGAGCAGTTCTTC.

The rearrangement joins TRBV2 to TRBJ1-2, with a weak D call TRBD1 (5 bases). Trimming took off 8 bases at V and 3 bases at J, with 7 bases between the two ends. The CDR3 loop spans 11 amino acids. Germline CDR1 is SNHLY and CDR2 is FYNNEI. CDR3 residues: CASGGHYGYTF. As DNA, the CDR3 is TGTGCCAGCGGGGGACACTATGGCTACACCTTC. The full variable domain, rest sourced from reference TRBV2 and TRBJ1-2, is EPEVTQTPSHQVTQMGQEVILRCVPISNHLYFYWYRQILGQKVEFLVSFYNNEISEKSEIFDDQFSVERPDGSNFTLKIRSTKLEDSAMYFCASGGHYGYTFGSGTRLTVV.

V is TRBV21-1 and J is TRBJ2-3; the D call of TRBD2 is as the table states it, not checked on the DNA. TRBV21-1 is reported as a pseudogene. This CDR3 comprises 16 residues. The CDR3: CASSKDRGDSTDTQYF. CDR3 sequence (DNA): TGTGCCAGCAGCAAAGACCGGGGAGATAGCACAGATACGCAGTATTTT.

The V and J genes are TRBV2 and TRBJ2-7, with 10 bases that match TRBD2. Trimming took 9 bases from V and 4 from J; bases not matched to a gene: 3. This CDR3 has 12 amino acids. Germline V gene data show CDR1 as SNHLY and CDR2 as FYNNEI. DNA of the CDR3: TGTGCCAGTCGGACTAGCGGTTACGAGCAGTACTTC. Translated: CASRTSGYEQYF.

The gene calls are TRBV13 and TRBJ2-3; tentative D call: TRBD1 (6 bases). Per germline, CDR1 PRHDT and CDR2 FYEKMQ (reference sequence). The V and J ends lost 2 bases and 1 base respectively, with 10 bases between them. The CDR3 is 15 residues long. The CDR3 DNA reads TGTGCCAGCAGCTTAATGGGACACGGCACAGATACGCAGTATTTT. It encodes CASSLMGHGTDTQYF.

V usage is TRBV13 and J usage is TRBJ2-7; 9 bases map to TRBD2. This CDR3 comprises 15 residues. Looked up from germline, CDR1 is PRHDT and CDR2 is FYEKMQ (reference sequence). V was clipped by 2 bases and J by 5 bases; unmatched bases: 7. CDR3 residues: CASSLMAGGPHEQYF. In nucleotides, the CDR3 is TGTGCCAGCAGCTTAATGGCGGGAGGGCCGCACGAGCAGTACTTC.

This clone appeared once. The V call is TRBV6-6, the J call TRBJ2-3; no reliable D call. Trimming took 7 bases from V and 4 from J, leaving 15 bases between them. From germline, CDR1 is MNHNY and CDR2 SVGAGI (reference sequence). The CDR3 has 14 amino acids. CDR3 protein: CASTHREWADTQYF. In DNA, the CDR3 is TGTGCCAGCACCCATCGAGAGTGGGCAGATACGCAGTATTTT.

This chain connects TRBV7-6 to TRBJ2-7; 9 nucleotides line up with TRBD2. Germline V gene data show CDR1 as SGHVS and CDR2 as FNYEAQ. V shed 5 bases and J 6 bases; nucleotides not matched to a gene: 11. The CDR3 runs to 15 residues. CDR3 amino acids: CASSPAAGGPIEQYF. For the CDR3, the DNA is TGTGCCAGCAGCCCAGCGGCGGGAGGGCCGATCGAGCAGTACTTC.

This chain links TRBV29-1 with TRBJ2-3; D may be TRBD1 or TRBD2 (5 bases each). V lost 3 bases to trimming and J lost 1 base, with 11 bases between them. The length of the CDR3 is 14 residues. Looked up from germline, CDR1 is SQVTM and CDR2 is ANQGSEA. The CDR3 protein is CSVEFGDGTDTQYF. The DNA of the CDR3 is TGCAGCGTTGAGTTCGGGGACGGCACAGATACGCAGTATTTT.

This rearrangement joins TRBV28 to TRBJ1-1; D gene uncertain. Trimming removed 5 bases at V and 4 bases at J, with 11 bases between. This CDR3 region has 13 residues. Looked up from germline, CDR1 is MDHEN and CDR2 is SYDVKM. This chain's CDR3 is CASSLTSGTEAFF. The CDR3 coding sequence is TGTGCCAGCAGTCTCACTTCAGGCACTGAAGCTTTCTTT.

This clone was detected only once. The chain couples TRBV9 to TRBJ2-7; tentative D call: TRBD1 (6 bases). The germline gives CDR1 SGDLS, CDR2 YYNGEE. V was clipped by 4 bases and J by 2 bases, with 13 bases between them. CDR3 length equals 14 residues. The CDR3 sequence is CASSTQGSAYEQYF. The CDR3 coding sequence is TGTGCCAGCAGCACCCAGGGGAGCGCCTACGAGCAGTACTTC.

The chain recombines TRBV9 with TRBJ1-6; tentatively, D is TRBD1 (5 bases). Trimming took 4 bases from V and 0 from J, leaving 14 bases between them. The CDR3 loop spans 17 amino acids. The germline CDR1 and CDR2 sequences are SGDLS and YYNGEE. CDR3 loop: CASSKWGRSSYNSPLHF. CDR3 DNA sequence: TGTGCCAGCAGCAAATGGGGCCGGAGCTCCTATAATTCACCCCTCCACTTT.

This rearrangement joins TRBV5-4 to TRBJ2-7; TRBD2 aligns across 10 bases. CDR1 and CDR2 (germline): SGHNT, YYREEE (reference sequence). This CDR3 spans 17 amino acids. The V gene end was trimmed by 4 bases and the J gene end by 2 bases; junction bases not matched to a gene: 12. CDR3 loop: CASSPPPGLATAYEQYF. The DNA for the CDR3 is TGTGCCAGCAGCCCACCACCGGGACTAGCGACAGCCTACGAGCAGTACTTC. The full variable domain, completed using reference TRBV5-4 and TRBJ2-7, is ETGVTQSPTHLIKTRGQQVTLRCSSQSGHNTVSWYQQALGQGPQFIFQYYREEENGRGNFPPRFSGLQFPNYSSELNVNALELDDSALYLCASSPPPGLATAYEQYFGPGTRLTVT.

In this sample, this clone turned up once. The chain combines TRBV2 with TRBJ2-2; 7 bases match TRBD1. This CDR3 has 19 residues. Germline V gives CDR1 SNHLY, CDR2 FYNNEI. V lost 6 bases, J lost 0 bases, and 16 bases stayed unmatched. The CDR3 sequence is CASSGELIRQGPNTGELFF. The CDR3 coding sequence is TGTGCCAGCAGCGGGGAATTAATACGACAGGGTCCGAACACCGGGGAGCTGTTTTTT.

The chain has TRBV9 and TRBJ2-2; TRBD2 aligns across 8 bases. With V trimmed by 3 bases and J by 1 base, 14 bases remained unmatched. CDR3 length: 19 residues. CDR1 SGDLS and CDR2 YYNGEE come from the germline V gene. CDR3 in amino acids: CASSGVPFWREENTGELFF. The DNA of the CDR3 is TGTGCCAGCAGCGGAGTCCCCTTTTGGCGGGAGGAGAACACCGGGGAGCTGTTTTTT.

In nucleotides, the CDR3 is TGTGCCAGCGGGAGGGGGGGCACTGAAGCTTTCTTT. This gives the protein CASGRGGTEAFF. The V gene is TRBV5-6, the J gene TRBJ1-1, with TRBD1 as a possible D gene (6 bases). V was shortened by 7 bases and J by 4 bases, with 11 bases between the two germline ends. The germline V gene has CDR1 SGHDT and CDR2 YYEEEE. This CDR3 contains 12 residues.